The entry below describes one TCR beta chain. Per the original methods: For nucleated cells, counts were estimated from reference gene primer amplification. Method: immunoSEQ multiplex PCR; TCRdb's copy keeps in-frame clones and lacks some. The DNA gave D and trimming, while V, J and clone size come from that table. The sample includes roughly 100,000 clones, 75% to 90% of them seen just once. This sample was included in a study of blood T cell repertoires in COVID-19. Across the study: T cells, B-cell-depleted T cells, or PBMCs provided the cDNA or gDNA that served as material.

Per the germline V gene, CDR1 is SGHNT and CDR2 is YYREEE (reference sequence). This CDR3 has 15 amino acids. Trimming took off 0 bases at V and 9 bases at J, with 13 bases between the two ends. The sequencing input was peripheral blood. The clonotype comes from a woman of 80 years or more with acute or convalescent COVID-19. The chain couples TRBV5-4 to TRBJ1-6; possibly TRBD1 for D (5 bases). In nucleotides, the CDR3 is TGTGCCAGCAGCTTGGGCACCAGGGCGCTTTCACCCCTCCACTTT. As protein: CASSLGTRALSPLHF.